Sequencing of this TCR beta chain was carried out in a study of Graves' ophthalmopathy and Graves' hyperthyroidism. Overall study findings and caveats: Ophthalmopathy progression was predicted by the model at 70.59% sensitivity and less than 80% specificity. Also, most clonotypes expanded in the thyroid above 0.001 frequency appeared in blood.

Using RNA transcripts, the TCR beta CDR3 regions were amplified. RT-PCR was first run with HTBI primers, then multiplex PCR in a second round. TCRdb recomputed calls from the multiplex PCR reads with MiXCR, one row per CDR3 protein. The sample has over a million distinct CDR3 sequences, 35% to 40% seen once. The CDR3 extends over 15 amino acids. Trimming removed 6 bases from V and 6 bases from J, with 18 bases in between. In germline, CDR1 is MNHEY, CDR2 SMNVEV (reference sequence). Other autoimmune disease, uncontrolled infection, pregnancy and lactation led to exclusion. The table lists this clonotype with a few counts. No antigen is known for it.

This chain uses TRBV27 with TRBJ1-5, with a tentative D call TRBD1 (5 bases). Sequencing used peripheral blood or thyroid tissue (not recorded which). The receptor was derived from an adult man with Graves' hyperthyroidism. CDR3 protein: CASSGLGAGIQPQHF. In DNA form, the CDR3 reads TGTGCCAGCAGCGGCCTCGGGGCAGGTATTCAGCCCCAGCATTTT.